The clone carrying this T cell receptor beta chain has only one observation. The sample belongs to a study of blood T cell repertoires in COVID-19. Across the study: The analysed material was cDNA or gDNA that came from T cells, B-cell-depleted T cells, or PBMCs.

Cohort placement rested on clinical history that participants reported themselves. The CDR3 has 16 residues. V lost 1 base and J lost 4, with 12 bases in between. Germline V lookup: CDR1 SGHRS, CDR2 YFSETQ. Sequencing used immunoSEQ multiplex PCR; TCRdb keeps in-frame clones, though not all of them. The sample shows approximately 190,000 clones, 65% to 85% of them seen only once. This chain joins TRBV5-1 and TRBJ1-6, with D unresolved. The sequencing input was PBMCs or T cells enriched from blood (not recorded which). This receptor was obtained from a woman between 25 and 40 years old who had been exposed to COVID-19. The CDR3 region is CASSLRTDSYNSPLHF. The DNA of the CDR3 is TGCGCCAGCAGCTTGAGGACGGACTCTTATAATTCACCCCTCCACTTT. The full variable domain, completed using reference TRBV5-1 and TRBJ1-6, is KAGVTQTPRYLIKTRGQQVTLSCSPISGHRSVSWYQQTPGQGLQFLFEYFSETQRNKGNFPGRFSGRQFSNSRSEMNVSTLELGDSALYLCASSLRTDSYNSPLHFGNGTRLTVT.